This T cell receptor beta chain was observed in a study of T cell responses to AZD1222 COVID-19 vaccine. Findings and limits, study-wide: Targeting of unmutated variant regions was reportedly seen in nearly half of spike-specific TCRs. Donors skewed white British and female; clonal diversity was possibly underestimated.

The CDR3 runs to 14 residues. V dropped 0 bases and J dropped 1 base, with 6 bases sitting between them. CDR1 SEHNR and CDR2 FQNEAQ come from the germline V gene (reference sequence). As regards this clone: Its antigen remains unidentified.

Libraries were prepared by immunoSEQ multiplex PCR; TCRdb keeps only in-frame clonotypes and omits some of them. The data show around 87,000 clones, 75% to 90% seen once. This material consisted of peripheral blood, taken 28 days after the second AZD1222 dose. V usage is TRBV7-9 and J usage is TRBJ1-1; no definite D call. The sequence came from an adult who received the AZD1222 COVID-19 vaccine. The CDR3 loop is CASSLAGRNTEAFF. CDR3 bases: TGTGCCAGCAGCTTAGCAGGTAGGAACACTGAAGCTTTCTTT. Using reference TRBV7-9 and TRBJ1-1 for the parts outside the CDR3, the full variable domain is DTGVSQNPRHKITKRGQNVTFRCDPISEHNRLYWYRQTLGQGPEFLTYFQNEAQLEKSRLLSDRFSAERPKGSFSTLEIQRTEQGDSAMYLCASSLAGRNTEAFFGQGTRLTVV.